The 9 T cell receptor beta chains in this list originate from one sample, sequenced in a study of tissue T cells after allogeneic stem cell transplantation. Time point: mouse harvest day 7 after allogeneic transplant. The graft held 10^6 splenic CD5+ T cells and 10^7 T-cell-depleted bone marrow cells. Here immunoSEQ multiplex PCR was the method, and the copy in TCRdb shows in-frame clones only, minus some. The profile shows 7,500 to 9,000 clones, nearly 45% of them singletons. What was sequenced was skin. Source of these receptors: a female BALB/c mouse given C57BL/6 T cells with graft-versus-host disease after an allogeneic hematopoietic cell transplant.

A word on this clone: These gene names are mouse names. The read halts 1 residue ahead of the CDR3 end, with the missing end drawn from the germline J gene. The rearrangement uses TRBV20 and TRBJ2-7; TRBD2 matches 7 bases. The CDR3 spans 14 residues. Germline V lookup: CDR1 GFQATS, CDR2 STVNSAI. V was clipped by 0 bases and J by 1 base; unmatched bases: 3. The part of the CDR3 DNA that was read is TGTGGTGCTAGGGATCGGGGGGGTTCCTATGAACAGTAC. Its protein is CGARDRGGSYEQY. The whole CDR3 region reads CGARDRGGSYEQYF.

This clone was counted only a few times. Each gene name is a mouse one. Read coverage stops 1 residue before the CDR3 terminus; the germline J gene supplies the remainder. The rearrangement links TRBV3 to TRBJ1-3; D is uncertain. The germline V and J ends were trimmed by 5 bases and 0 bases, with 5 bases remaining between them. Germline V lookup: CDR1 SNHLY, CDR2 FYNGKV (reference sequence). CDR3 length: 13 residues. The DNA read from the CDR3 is TGTGCCAGCAGCGACAATTCTGGAAATACGCTCTAT. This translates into CASSDNSGNTLY. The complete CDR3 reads CASSDNSGNTLYF.

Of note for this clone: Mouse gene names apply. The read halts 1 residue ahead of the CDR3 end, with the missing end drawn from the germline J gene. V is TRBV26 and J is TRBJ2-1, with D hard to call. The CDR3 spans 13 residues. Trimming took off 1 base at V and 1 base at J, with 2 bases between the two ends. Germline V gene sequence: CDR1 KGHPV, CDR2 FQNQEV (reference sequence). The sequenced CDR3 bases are TGTGCCAGCAGTCTGTTAAACTATGCTGAGCAGTTC. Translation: CASSLLNYAEQF. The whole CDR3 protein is CASSLLNYAEQFF. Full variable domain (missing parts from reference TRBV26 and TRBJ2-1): NSKVIQTPRYLVKGQGQKAKMRCIPEKGHPVVFWYQQNKNNEFKFLINFQNQEVLQQIDMTEKRFSAECPSNSPCSLEIQSSEAGDSALYLCASSLLNYAEQFFGPGTRLTVL.

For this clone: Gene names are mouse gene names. The DNA read from the CDR3 is TGTGCAAGCAGCTTACAGGGGGCGCGGGGAGACACCCAGTAC. Residues: CASSLQGARGDTQY. The full-length CDR3 reads as CASSLQGARGDTQYF. The chain carries TRBV16 and TRBJ2-5; 8 bases match TRBD1. The observed sequence ends 1 residue before the CDR3 terminus, with the missing tail filled in from the germline J gene. Germline trimming cut 2 bases from V and 5 bases from J; bases unmatched to any gene: 6. The CDR3 is 15 residues long. Per the germline V gene, CDR1 is SGHSA and CDR2 is FRNQAP.

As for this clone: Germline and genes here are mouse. CDR3 sequence: CASGETGDGKGTQYF. The sequenced CDR3 bases are TGTGCCAGCGGTGAGACAGGGGATGGGAAAGGCACCCAGTAC. The gene calls are TRBV13-2 and TRBJ2-5; 8 nucleotides agree with TRBD1. The DNA ends 1 residue before the CDR3 does, and the rest of the CDR3 is filled in from the germline J gene. The V gene end was trimmed by 2 bases and the J gene end by 8 bases; junction bases not matched to a gene: 10. This CDR3 has 15 residues. In germline, CDR1 is NNHNN, CDR2 SYGAGS (reference sequence).

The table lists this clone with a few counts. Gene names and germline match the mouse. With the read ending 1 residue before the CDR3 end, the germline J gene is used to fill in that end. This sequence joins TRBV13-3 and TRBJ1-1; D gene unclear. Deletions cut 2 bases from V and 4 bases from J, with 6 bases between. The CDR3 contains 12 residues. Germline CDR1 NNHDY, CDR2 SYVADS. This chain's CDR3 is CASSDRITEVFF. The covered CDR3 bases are TGTGCCAGCAGTGACAGGATCACAGAAGTCTTC.

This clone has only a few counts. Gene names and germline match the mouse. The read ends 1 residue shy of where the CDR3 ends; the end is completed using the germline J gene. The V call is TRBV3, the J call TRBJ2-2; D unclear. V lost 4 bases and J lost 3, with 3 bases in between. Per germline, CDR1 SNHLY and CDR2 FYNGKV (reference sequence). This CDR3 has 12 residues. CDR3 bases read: TGTGCCAGCAGCTCCTACACCGGGCAGCTCTAC. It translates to CASSSYTGQLY. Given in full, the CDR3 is CASSSYTGQLYF.

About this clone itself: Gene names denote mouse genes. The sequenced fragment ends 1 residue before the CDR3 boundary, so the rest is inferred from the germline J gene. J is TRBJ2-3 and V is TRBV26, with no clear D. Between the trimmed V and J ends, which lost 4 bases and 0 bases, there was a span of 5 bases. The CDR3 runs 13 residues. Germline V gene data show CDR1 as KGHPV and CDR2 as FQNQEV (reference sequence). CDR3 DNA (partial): TGTGCCAGCAGTCAGACTAGTGCAGAAACGCTGTAT. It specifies CASSQTSAETLY. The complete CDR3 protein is CASSQTSAETLYF. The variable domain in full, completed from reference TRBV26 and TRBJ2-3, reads NSKVIQTPRYLVKGQGQKAKMRCIPEKGHPVVFWYQQNKNNEFKFLINFQNQEVLQQIDMTEKRFSAECPSNSPCSLEIQSSEAGDSALYLCASSQTSAETLYFGSGTRLTVL.

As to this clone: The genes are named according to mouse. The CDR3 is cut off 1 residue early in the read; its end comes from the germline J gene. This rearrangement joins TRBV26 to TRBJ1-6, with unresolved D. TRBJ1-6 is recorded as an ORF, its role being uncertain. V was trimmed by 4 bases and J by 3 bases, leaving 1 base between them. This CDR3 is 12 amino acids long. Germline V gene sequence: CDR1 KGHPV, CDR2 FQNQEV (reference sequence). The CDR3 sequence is CASSHYNSPLYF. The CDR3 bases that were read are TGTGCCAGCAGTCACTATAATTCGCCCCTCTAC.